This T cell receptor (beta chain) was documented in a study of cytomegalovirus exposure and HLA in healthy donors. Primers for the PCR totalled 60 Vbeta and 13 Jbeta. Profiling relied on immunoSEQ multiplex PCR, and the TCRdb table lists in-frame clones only, not all of them. Of roughly 240,000 clones detected, over 80% appear once; the ten largest clones hold 5.4%. Germline lookup yields CDR1 SGHTA and CDR2 FQGTGA. There are 15 residues in the CDR3. V dropped 4 bases and J dropped 7; count of bases not matched to a gene: 8. Sequenced sample: PBMCs. This TCR was recovered from a woman aged 40-49 years in good health and CMV-seropositive. The gene calls are TRBV7-3 and TRBJ2-1; 9 bases are a match to TRBD2. CDR3 protein: CASSSAGGVWNEQFF. The CDR3, as DNA: TGTGCCAGCAGCTCGGCGGGAGGGGTTTGGAATGAGCAGTTCTTC.